These 6 T cell receptor beta chains share one sample of origin, sequenced in a study of CD8 T cells in Susac syndrome. RNA, at about 0.45 to 1 ug, was reverse transcribed with random hexamers. TCRdb passed the immunoSEQ multiplex PCR reads through MiXCR, listing each CDR3 protein once. The table lists 170,000 or so distinct CDR3 sequences, about 96% of them singletons. The sequenced sample was CD4+ T cells from PBMCs. The receptors originated from a human donor with Susac syndrome.

J is TRBJ2-7 and V is TRBV6-1, with 8 bases fitting TRBD1. The V gene's germline CDR1 is MNHNS and CDR2 SASEGT. The CDR3 covers 14 residues. J gave up 3 bases and V 10 bases, and 11 bases lay outside the gene matches. Here the CDR3 DNA reads TGTGCCACCTTACACCGGACAGGGCTCTACGAGCAGTACGTC. Translating it yields CATLHRTGLYEQYV.

The chain combines TRBV7-2 with TRBJ2-1; TRBD2 agrees at 9 bases. The CDR3 runs 18 residues. The V segment lost 4 bases and the J segment 0 bases; nucleotides outside the gene matches: 10. In germline, CDR1 is SGHTA, CDR2 FQGNSA. The CDR3 loop is CASSSGTSRLSSYNEQFF. CDR3 sequence (DNA): TGTGCCAGCAGCTCAGGGACTAGCAGGCTCAGCTCCTACAATGAGCAGTTCTTC. Full variable domain (outside the CDR3, taken from reference TRBV7-2 and TRBJ2-1): GAGVSQSPSNKVTEKGKDVELRCDPISGHTALYWYRQSLGQGLEFLIYFQGNSAPDKSGLPSDRFSAERTGGSVSTLTIQRTQQEDSAVYLCASSSGTSRLSSYNEQFFGPGTRLTVL.

This rearrangement joins TRBV30 to TRBJ2-5; either TRBD1 or TRBD2 may supply D (5 bases each). V lost 3 bases to trimming and J lost 3 bases, with 8 bases between them. This CDR3 comprises 12 residues. The V gene's germline CDR1 is GTSNPN and CDR2 SVGIG (reference sequence). The CDR3 sequence: CAWSGTEETQYF. The DNA for the CDR3 is TGTGCCTGGAGCGGGACGGAAGAGACCCAGTACTTC.

This rearrangement joins TRBV7-3 to TRBJ1-1, with TRBD1 matching 7 bases. Germline-derived CDR1 and CDR2 are SGHTA and FQGTGA. V was clipped by 5 bases and J by 3 bases; unmatched bases: 3. The CDR3 runs to 13 residues. This chain's CDR3 is CASSRDRDTEAFF. CDR3 nucleotides: TGTGCCAGCAGCCGCGACAGGGACACTGAAGCTTTCTTT.

The CDR3 region has the DNA TGTGCCAGCGATGATTCGGGGGGCACAGATACGCAGTATTTT. This encodes CASDDSGGTDTQYF. V and J are TRBV2 and TRBJ2-3, with D perhaps TRBD2 (6 bases). With 8 bases removed from V and 1 base from J, the gap between germline ends came to 13 bases. The CDR3 covers 14 residues. Germline values: CDR1 SNHLY, CDR2 FYNNEI.

This clonotype was seen once. The genes are TRBV7-9 and TRBJ2-7, with 10 bases that match TRBD1. CDR1 and CDR2 from the germline V gene are SEHNR and FQNEAQ (reference sequence). This CDR3 has 16 residues. J lost 3 bases, V lost 5 bases, and 10 bases had no gene match. The CDR3 here is CASSPRPGTGVYEQYF. In nucleotides, the CDR3 is TGTGCCAGCAGCCCTAGACCAGGGACAGGGGTCTACGAGCAGTACTTC.